The clone carrying this T cell receptor (beta chain) has just a few counts. The sample is drawn from a study of OX40 agonist ivuxolimab in advanced cancers. Sequencing used immunoSEQ multiplex PCR; TCRdb keeps in-frame clones, though not all of them. The table shows around 76,000 clones, with just under 85% occurring only once. Peripheral blood came from all dose cohorts at three timepoints. In germline, CDR1 is MNHEY, CDR2 SMNVEV (reference sequence). CDR3 size: 12 residues. The rearrangement joins TRBV27 to TRBJ2-1, with D unresolved. This material consisted of CD4+ or CD8+ T cells sorted from blood, taken in a trial of the OX40 agonist ivuxolimab. This clonotype was obtained from an adult with an advanced solid tumor such as melanoma, head and neck, liver or kidney cancer. CDR3 protein: CVAGLGDNEQFF. The CDR3 DNA sequence: TGTGTCGCCGGGCTAGGTGACAATGAGCAGTTCTTC.